These T cell receptor beta chains were read from a single sample in a study of T cells in Graves' hyperthyroidism and ophthalmopathy. One entry per CDR3 protein, called by TCRdb with MiXCR from the multiplex PCR reads. Of 540,000 or so distinct CDR3 sequences in the sample, around 14% were seen once. The sample consisted of blood. These receptors were collected from a woman in her 30s with Graves' hyperthyroidism. CDR3s include the opening cysteine and the closing phenylalanine or tryptophan. Fields, in order: J gene, clone size, CDR3 length, V gene, D gene, CDR3 DNA, CDR3 protein. The D gene is left open where the match is weak. Some rows mark clone size as missing; the rest say once, few, many or name a class of expanded clone.

>TRBJ2-4|many|15|TRBV28|TRBD1
TGTGCCAGCAGTCCCTCGGACAGGGGAGTAGACATTCAGTACTTC
CASSPSDRGVDIQYF
>TRBJ2-2|many|19|TRBV12-3/TRBV12-4|TRBD2
TGTGCCACCTCAAGTTACGGACTAGCGGGAGACCCCCACACCGGGGAGCTGTTTTTT
CATSSYGLAGDPHTGELFF
>TRBJ1-5|many|13|TRBV12-5|.
TGTGCTAGTGGTTTGATGGATTACCAGCCCCAGCATTTT
CASGLMDYQPQHF
>TRBJ2-7|many|15|TRBV28|TRBD2
TGTGCCAGCAGTTCCCGGACTAGCGGGACCTACGAGCAGTACTTC
CASSSRTSGTYEQYF
>TRBJ1-1|.|13|TRBV29-1|.
TGCAGCGGCCGGAACAGGAGCGGGACTGAAGCTTTCTTT
CSGRNRSGTEAFF
>TRBJ2-3|few|16|TRBV7-6|TRBD2
TGTGCCAGCACCCCCCCGACTAGCGGGAGGTCAGATACGCAGTATTTT
CASTPPTSGRSDTQYF
>TRBJ2-7|many|14|TRBV20-1|.
TGCAGTGCTAGCGAGACAGATAAGAACTACGAGCAGTACTTC
CSASETDKNYEQYF
>TRBJ1-1|many|16|TRBV30|TRBD1
TGTGCCTGGACCGACAGGGAAGGAGTTCCGGACACTGAAGCTTTCTTT
CAWTDREGVPDTEAFF
>TRBJ2-3|many|13|TRBV29-1|TRBD1
TGCAGCGTTGAAGATACAGGGGGAATTACGCAGTATTTT
CSVEDTGGITQYF
>TRBJ2-1|.|15|TRBV27|TRBD1
TGTGCCAGCAAGCCGGGACAGGCTAATTCCAATGAGCAGTTCTTC
CASKPGQANSNEQFF
>TRBJ2-6|many|13|TRBV12-3/TRBV12-4|.
TGTGCCAGCCGAACCTTGGGGGCCAACGTCCTGACTTTC
CASRTLGANVLTF
>TRBJ2-4|.|13|TRBV20-1|.
TGCAGTGCGCTAGCCTCACATGAGGACATTCAGTACTTC
CSALASHEDIQYF
>TRBJ2-7|.|13|TRBV6-5|TRBD2
TGTGCCAGCAGTTACATGGCTAGCGGAGAGCAGTACTTC
CASSYMASGEQYF
>TRBJ1-5|many|15|TRBV6-1|.
TGTGCCAGCAGAACACACGACAGTAAGAATCAGCCCCAGCATTTT
CASRTHDSKNQPQHF
>TRBJ1-1|many|12|TRBV29-1|.
TGCAGCGTTGCGGCAGGGGAAACTGAAGCTTTCTTT
CSVAAGETEAFF
>TRBJ2-7|few|14|TRBV12-3/TRBV12-4|.
TGTGCCAGCAGTTTAGCGTTATTAGGATCCGAGCAGTACTTC
CASSLALLGSEQYF
>TRBJ1-1|few|13|TRBV20-1|.
TGCAGTGCTCCCCCATCGTCGAACACTGAAGCTTTCTTT
CSAPPSSNTEAFF
>TRBJ2-3|many|14|TRBV24-1|.
TGTGCCACCAGTGGAAGTAAGCTGACAGATACGCAGTATTTT
CATSGSKLTDTQYF
>TRBJ1-3|many|19|TRBV4-2|TRBD1
TGTGCCAGCAGCCAAGATCGCTGGGCGCAGGGGGCGCGTGGAAACACCATATATTTT
CASSQDRWAQGARGNTIYF
>TRBJ2-1|few|17|TRBV4-1|.
TGCGCCAGCAGCCATCGATTCGGGACGGTTACCTACAATGAGCAGTTCTTC
CASSHRFGTVTYNEQFF
>TRBJ1-3|many|15|TRBV2|.
TGTGCCAGCAACGTCAAATTAAACTCTGGAAACACCATATATTTT
CASNVKLNSGNTIYF
>TRBJ2-1|.|15|TRBV27|.
TGTGCCAGCAGTTTACGGGGCACCGCCTACAATGAGCAGTTCTTC
CASSLRGTAYNEQFF
>TRBJ1-3|.|13|TRBV27|.
TGTGCCACCCATCGGGGGTTTGGAAACACCATATATTTT
CATHRGFGNTIYF
>TRBJ1-5|many|14|TRBV28|.
TGTGCCAGCAGTTGGGGGGGTGGGGGTCAGCCCCAGCATTTT
CASSWGGGGQPQHF
>TRBJ2-1|.|16|TRBV7-3|TRBD2
TGTGCCAGCAGCCCCAACCCGGGACTAGTCTACAATGAGCAGTTCTTC
CASSPNPGLVYNEQFF
>TRBJ1-2|few|12|TRBV6-2/TRBV6-3|.
TGTGCCAGCAGCTCCCTCACCTATGGCTACACCTTC
CASSSLTYGYTF
>TRBJ1-1|.|15|TRBV19|.
TGTGCCAGTAGTACCCTACAGAGGATGAACACTGAAGCTTTCTTT
CASSTLQRMNTEAFF